This T cell receptor beta chain was retrieved from a study of T cell responses to AZD1222 COVID-19 vaccine. Whole-study results and caveats: Spike-spanning, vaccine-associated CD4 TCRs were dominant at 160-218 and 743-854. Reports say nearly half of spike-specific TCRs go after unmutated variant regions. Elevations in Spike-specific TCR breadth and depth followed administration of two AZD1222 doses. Donor demographics were predominantly white British with a female majority; clonal diversity may be underestimated.

Sequenced by immunoSEQ multiplex PCR; TCRdb stores in-frame clones only, minus some. The table records roughly 110,000 clones, approximately 90% of them present only once. Comment on this clone: The antigen remains unidentified.

The sample in question was peripheral blood, obtained 28 days after the second AZD1222 dose. This TCR derives from an adult who received the AZD1222 COVID-19 vaccine.

CDR3 DNA: TGTGCCAGCAGCGCTGCGCAGGGGGGGAACACTGAAGCTTTCTTT. This encodes CASSAAQGGNTEAFF. The chain employs TRBV9 and TRBJ1-1; 7 bases agree with TRBD1. The CDR3 consists of 15 residues. V lost 3 bases and J lost 1; bases outside the gene matches: 6. The germline V gene encodes CDR1 SGDLS and CDR2 YYNGEE.